Presented here are 14 T cell receptor beta chains from one specimen sequenced in a study of CD8+CD57+ T cells in acquired aplastic anemia. Investigators profiled TCR beta VDJ and CDR3 from genomic DNA template. One entry per CDR3 protein results from TCRdb running MiXCR on the reads. The data contain about 240,000 distinct CDR3 sequences, approximately 45% of them seen just once; the ten biggest clones take up over 7.5%. Patients picked for sequencing had shown CD8+CD57+ cell expansion detected by flow cytometry. Material: sorted CD4+, CD8+, or CD8+CD57+ T cells (not recorded which) from PBMCs. The receptors come from a human donor with aplastic anemia.

This chain links TRBV4-1 with TRBJ1-1, with a weak D call TRBD1 (6 bases). V was clipped by 0 bases and J by 2 bases, with 16 bases between them. CDR3 length equals 17 residues. Germline V CDR1 and CDR2: MGHRA, YSYEKL. The CDR3 reads CASSQDNRRTVNTEAFF. The CDR3 DNA sequence: TGCGCCAGCAGCCAAGATAATAGAAGGACAGTAAACACTGAAGCTTTCTTT.

This clonotype has a count of ten or more. The rearrangement links TRBV7-9 to TRBJ1-1; weak D call: TRBD1 (5 bases). The ends were cut back, 4 bases at V and 2 bases at J, with 14 bases in the middle. This CDR3 has 15 amino acids. Germline V lookup: CDR1 SEHNR, CDR2 FQNEAQ (reference sequence). CDR3 nucleotide sequence: TGTGCCAGCAGCTCCGAATCGACAGCTAACACTGAAGCTTTCTTT. Its translation is CASSSESTANTEAFF.

This clonotype has ten or more counts. The chain uses TRBV27 and TRBJ2-1; D gene ambiguous. V was pared by 5 bases and J by 5 bases, with 22 bases between. The germline CDR1 and CDR2 sequences are MNHEY and SMNVEV (reference sequence). This CDR3 is built from 17 residues. This chain's CDR3 is CASSPQRRRYLNNEQFF. In DNA form, the CDR3 reads TGTGCCAGCAGTCCCCAGAGGCGGCGATACCTAAACAATGAGCAGTTCTTC.

This clonotype was detected only a few times. Just one base apart from a much larger clone, this may be a read error. CDR3 amino acids: CSARDVSSYNEQYF. As DNA, the CDR3 is TGCAGTGCTAGGGACGTTAGCTCCTACAATGAGCAGTACTTC. V and J are TRBV20-1 and TRBJ2-7; the D is unclear. From germline, CDR1 is DFQATT and CDR2 SNEGSKA (reference sequence). The CDR3 extends over 14 amino acids. V gave up 3 bases and J gave up 7 bases, with 19 bases separating them.

Many counts were recorded for this clonotype. V and J are TRBV7-3 and TRBJ2-7; 7 bases fit TRBD1. The CDR3 runs 13 residues. V gave up 5 bases and J gave up 6 bases; unmatched junction bases: 7. CDR1 is SGHTA, CDR2 FQGTGA, per germline. The CDR3 here is CASSPDRAVEQYF. The CDR3, as DNA: TGTGCCAGCAGCCCAGACAGGGCCGTCGAGCAGTACTTC. Looking up the rest from reference TRBV7-3 and TRBJ2-7 gives the full variable domain: GAGVSQTPSNKVTEKGKYVELRCDPISGHTALYWYRQSLGQGPEFLIYFQGTGAADDSGLPNDRFFAVRPEGSVSTLKIQRTERGDSAVYLCASSPDRAVEQYFGPGTRLTVT.

CDR3 loop: CASSYVRTGGTRVNTEAFF. In nucleotides, the CDR3 is TGTGCCAGCAGTTACGTCAGGACAGGAGGCACCCGCGTGAACACTGAAGCTTTCTTT. The chain couples TRBV6-4 to TRBJ1-1, with 7 positions matching TRBD1. Trimming took 5 bases from V and 0 from J; bases not matched to a gene: 18. Germline values: CDR1 MRHNA, CDR2 SNTAGT. The CDR3 totals 19 residues.

V usage is TRBV10-2 and J usage is TRBJ2-7; either TRBD1 or TRBD2 may supply D (5 bases each). V dropped 0 bases and J dropped 5 bases, with 8 bases sitting between them. The CDR3 extends over 13 amino acids. The germline V gene encodes CDR1 WSHSY and CDR2 SAAADI. DNA for the CDR3: TGCGCCAGCAGTGAGTCGGGGACGAACGAGCAGTACTTC. It translates to CASSESGTNEQYF.

This clonotype was observed a handful of times. V usage is TRBV6-2 or TRBV6-3 and J usage is TRBJ2-1; D is undetermined. From germline, CDR1 is MNHEY and CDR2 SVGEGT. V lost 5 bases and J 0 bases, leaving 14 bases between the germline ends. The CDR3 has 16 residues. This chain's CDR3 is CASSNLELSSYNEQFF. DNA of the CDR3: TGTGCCAGCAGTAACCTCGAGCTGAGCTCCTACAATGAGCAGTTCTTC.

This clonotype was observed at least ten times. This chain joins TRBV7-2 and TRBJ1-1; D is undetermined. Trimming stripped 7 bases from V and 4 bases from J, with 13 bases between. The germline CDR1 and CDR2 sequences are SGHTA and FQGNSA. CDR3 size: 13 residues. The CDR3 nucleotides read TGTGCCAGCACCGCTTATTCTGGCACTGAAGCTTTCTTT. Translation: CASTAYSGTEAFF.

This clonotype occurred many times. This sequence joins TRBV16 and TRBJ2-7; 8 nucleotides agree with TRBD2. Germline CDR1 and CDR2: KGHSY and FQNENV. The V gene end was trimmed by 0 bases and the J gene end by 5 bases; junction bases not matched to a gene: 9. The CDR3 runs to 16 residues. CDR3 sequence (DNA): TGTGCCAGCAGCCAATCGAGTAATGCGGGGGGCAACGAGCAGTACTTC. It yields the protein CASSQSSNAGGNEQYF.

This clonotype was seen only a few times. A much larger clone lies one base from this, so it may be a read error. The V and J genes are TRBV7-9 and TRBJ1-5; the D is unclear. The germline V gene encodes CDR1 SEHNR and CDR2 FQNEAQ (reference sequence). The CDR3 has 14 amino acids. CDR3 amino acids: CASRQKGENRPQHF. Here the CDR3 DNA reads TGTGCCAGCAGGCAGAAGGGAGAAAATCGGCCCCAGCATTTT.

The chain carries TRBV7-8 and TRBJ1-4; D not resolved. This CDR3 region has 15 residues. V gave up 7 bases and J gave up 0 bases, with 12 bases separating them. Germline V gene lookup returns CDR1 SGHVS and CDR2 FQNEAQ. CDR3 DNA sequence: TGTGCCAGCAAATCCACGGGAGCAACTAATGAAAAACTGTTTTTT. Translation gives CASKSTGATNEKLFF.

This clonotype appeared many times. The rearrangement links TRBV27 to TRBJ1-2; D not resolved. Looked up from germline, CDR1 is MNHEY and CDR2 is SMNVEV (reference sequence). This CDR3 region has 13 residues. Between the trimmed V and J ends, which lost 0 bases and 4 bases, there was a span of 6 bases. The CDR3, as DNA: TGTGCCAGCAGTTTATCGGTCAGCTATGGCTACACCTTC. Translated: CASSLSVSYGYTF.

This chain connects TRBV20-1 to TRBJ1-4; D is possibly TRBD1 (5 bases). CDR3 size: 15 residues. CDR1 and CDR2 from the germline V gene are DFQATT and SNEGSKA (reference sequence). The germline V and J ends were trimmed by 3 bases and 3 bases, with 14 bases remaining between them. The DNA of the CDR3 is TGCAGTGCTAGTAATCGGGGCAGGGCTAATGAAAAACTGTTTTTT. Amino acid sequence: CSASNRGRANEKLFF.